This T cell receptor beta chain was documented in a study of blood T cells in healthy people across ages. On the study more broadly: Per two T cells, about one barcoded beta molecule was captured through template switching.

CDR1 MNHEY and CDR2 SVGEGT come from the germline V gene. This CDR3 has 16 amino acids. The V gene lost 4 bases and the J gene lost 1 base, with 17 bases spanning the gap. Each sample provided at least 5 micrograms of extracted total RNA. Then a second PCR, running roughly 6 to 12 cycles, was carried out with a sample-barcoded 5' primer and a J-beta primer mix. TCRdb reanalysed the 5' RACE reads using MiXCR and keeps one entry per CDR3 protein. This sample has around 1.5 million distinct CDR3 sequences, with roughly 40% found just once. What was sequenced was blood. This receptor was identified in a woman younger than 35 in good health. The V and J genes are TRBV6-2 or TRBV6-3 and TRBJ2-7, with D perhaps matching TRBD1 or TRBD2 (5 bases each). The CDR3 nucleotides read TGTGCCAGCAGTTGCTCTTACCGGGACGGATCCTACGAGCAGTACTTC. This encodes CASSCSYRDGSYEQYF.